These T cell receptor beta chains were read from a single sample in a study of blood T cell repertoires in COVID-19. Method: immunoSEQ multiplex PCR; TCRdb's copy keeps in-frame clones and lacks some. The data hold under 200,000 clones, with around nine tenths observed a single time. Sample: peripheral blood. These receptors came from a man aged 50 to 60 with acute or convalescent COVID-19. Each CDR3 is given with its conserved first and last residue. Fields, in order: J gene, V gene, D gene, clone size, CDR3 protein, CDR3 DNA. The D gene is left open where the match is weak. Expanded clones get a size class; other rows say once, few or many, or leave the size out.

j_gene: TRBJ1-5
v_gene: TRBV28
d_gene: .
abundance: .
CDR3aa: CASRDTGSGQPQHF
CDR3nt: TGTGCCAGCAGAGATACAGGGTCTGGTCAGCCCCAGCATTTT

j_gene: TRBJ1-1
v_gene: TRBV7-8
d_gene: .
abundance: once
CDR3aa: CASSLDRINTEAFF
CDR3nt: TGTGCCAGCAGCCTCGACAGGATAAACACTGAAGCTTTCTTT

j_gene: TRBJ1-2
v_gene: TRBV29-1
d_gene: TRBD1
abundance: .
CDR3aa: CSVVIGTDYGYTF
CDR3nt: TGCAGCGTTGTTATAGGGACAGACTATGGCTACACCTTC

j_gene: TRBJ2-3
v_gene: TRBV19
d_gene: TRBD2
abundance: few
CDR3aa: CASSIISGSGVSTDTQYF
CDR3nt: TGTGCCAGTAGTATAATTAGCGGGAGTGGTGTCAGCACAGATACGCAGTATTTT

j_gene: TRBJ2-5
v_gene: TRBV9
d_gene: TRBD1
abundance: once
CDR3aa: CASSPDRAQETQYF
CDR3nt: TGTGCCAGCAGCCCGGACAGGGCCCAAGAGACCCAGTACTTC

j_gene: TRBJ1-1
v_gene: TRBV6-5
d_gene: .
abundance: .
CDR3aa: CASSYSTGSTEAFF
CDR3nt: TGTGCCAGCAGTTACTCGACCGGGAGCACTGAAGCTTTCTTT

j_gene: TRBJ1-5
v_gene: TRBV6-6
d_gene: TRBD1
abundance: .
CDR3aa: CASSPSGQIYSNQPQHF
CDR3nt: TGTGCCAGCAGTCCCTCGGGACAGATTTATAGCAATCAGCCCCAGCATTTT

j_gene: TRBJ2-2
v_gene: TRBV7-6
d_gene: .
abundance: .
CDR3aa: CASSWTGQNTGELFF
CDR3nt: TGTGCCAGCAGCTGGACGGGACAGAACACCGGGGAGCTGTTTTTT

j_gene: TRBJ1-1
v_gene: TRBV11-3
d_gene: TRBD1
abundance: few
CDR3aa: CASSLAGGTEAFF
CDR3nt: TGTGCCAGCAGCTTAGCAGGGGGCACTGAAGCTTTCTTT

j_gene: TRBJ1-6
v_gene: TRBV11-2
d_gene: TRBD1
abundance: .
CDR3aa: CASSLGTGNSPLHF
CDR3nt: TGTGCCAGCAGCTTAGGGACAGGGAATTCACCCCTCCACTTT

j_gene: TRBJ2-1
v_gene: TRBV10-3
d_gene: TRBD2
abundance: .
CDR3aa: CAIRGSGRAREQFF
CDR3nt: TGTGCCATCAGGGGTAGCGGGAGGGCCAGGGAGCAGTTCTTC

j_gene: TRBJ2-3
v_gene: TRBV30
d_gene: TRBD2
abundance: once
CDR3aa: CAWSVLGLAGATDTQYF
CDR3nt: TGTGCCTGGAGTGTACTTGGACTAGCGGGAGCCACAGATACGCAGTATTTT

j_gene: TRBJ1-1
v_gene: TRBV27
d_gene: TRBD1
abundance: .
CDR3aa: CASGPQGKDEAFF
CDR3nt: TGTGCCAGCGGCCCACAGGGGAAAGATGAAGCTTTCTTT

j_gene: TRBJ2-5
v_gene: TRBV7-9
d_gene: TRBD2
abundance: once
CDR3aa: CASSVWLAGEETQYF
CDR3nt: TGTGCCAGCAGCGTATGGCTAGCGGGAGAAGAGACCCAGTACTTC

j_gene: TRBJ2-5
v_gene: TRBV6-2/TRBV6-3
d_gene: .
abundance: .
CDR3aa: CASGPERRETQYF
CDR3nt: TGTGCCAGCGGCCCCGAGCGGAGGGAGACCCAGTACTTC

j_gene: TRBJ1-2
v_gene: TRBV29-1
d_gene: .
abundance: once
CDR3aa: CSVRRGYGYTF
CDR3nt: TGCAGCGTCCGCAGGGGATATGGCTACACCTTC

j_gene: TRBJ1-5
v_gene: TRBV15
d_gene: TRBD1
abundance: .
CDR3aa: CATSRLSGGYSNQPQHF
CDR3nt: TGTGCCACCAGCAGACTGTCAGGGGGGTATAGCAATCAGCCCCAGCATTTT

j_gene: TRBJ1-2
v_gene: TRBV11-1
d_gene: .
abundance: .
CDR3aa: CASSKQGRFNYGYTF
CDR3nt: TGTGCCAGCAGCAAACAGGGACGATTTAACTATGGCTACACCTTC

j_gene: TRBJ2-3
v_gene: TRBV4-2
d_gene: .
abundance: .
CDR3aa: CASSHAQGDSTDTQYF
CDR3nt: TGTGCCAGCAGCCACGCGCAGGGGGACTCCACAGATACGCAGTATTTT

j_gene: TRBJ1-2
v_gene: TRBV9
d_gene: .
abundance: .
CDR3aa: CASSPGTAYGYTF
CDR3nt: TGTGCCAGCAGCCCCGGGACTGCCTATGGCTACACCTTC

j_gene: TRBJ1-5
v_gene: TRBV12-3/TRBV12-4
d_gene: .
abundance: .
CDR3aa: CASSPLRQPQHF
CDR3nt: TGTGCCAGCAGTCCGCTTAGACAGCCCCAGCATTTT

j_gene: TRBJ1-2
v_gene: TRBV7-2
d_gene: TRBD1
abundance: .
CDR3aa: CASSLAGGTGNYGYTF
CDR3nt: TGTGCCAGCAGCTTAGCCGGCGGGACAGGGAACTATGGCTACACCTTC

j_gene: TRBJ2-7
v_gene: TRBV7-2
d_gene: TRBD2
abundance: .
CDR3aa: CASSLAGSGSFNAQYF
CDR3nt: TGTGCCAGCAGCTTAGCGGGCAGCGGGAGCTTCAACGCGCAGTACTTC

j_gene: TRBJ2-5
v_gene: TRBV6-2/TRBV6-3
d_gene: .
abundance: .
CDR3aa: CASSFPWGLGETQYF
CDR3nt: TGTGCCAGCAGTTTCCCGTGGGGCCTGGGGGAGACCCAGTACTTC

j_gene: TRBJ1-4
v_gene: TRBV6-6
d_gene: .
abundance: .
CDR3aa: CASSSRATNEKLFF
CDR3nt: TGTGCCAGCAGCTCTCGTGCAACTAATGAAAAACTGTTTTTT

j_gene: TRBJ1-4
v_gene: TRBV5-4
d_gene: TRBD1
abundance: .
CDR3aa: CASSLQGLGSEKLFF
CDR3nt: TGTGCCAGCAGCTTACAGGGGCTAGGGAGCGAAAAACTGTTTTTT

j_gene: TRBJ2-7
v_gene: TRBV7-9
d_gene: .
abundance: .
CDR3aa: CASSIQGIYEQYF
CDR3nt: TGTGCCAGCAGCATACAGGGCATCTACGAGCAGTACTTC

j_gene: TRBJ1-2
v_gene: TRBV7-3
d_gene: .
abundance: .
CDR3aa: CASSPTRESYGYTF
CDR3nt: TGTGCCAGCAGCCCTACGCGAGAGTCCTATGGCTACACCTTC

j_gene: TRBJ2-7
v_gene: TRBV27
d_gene: TRBD2
abundance: .
CDR3aa: CASSSPTTSGTYEQYF
CDR3nt: TGTGCCAGCAGTTCACCAACGACTAGCGGGACCTACGAGCAGTACTTC

j_gene: TRBJ2-1
v_gene: TRBV6-5
d_gene: TRBD1
abundance: once
CDR3aa: CASSRTGTVYNEQFF
CDR3nt: TGTGCCAGCAGCCGAACCGGGACAGTATACAATGAGCAGTTCTTC

j_gene: TRBJ1-6
v_gene: TRBV10-3
d_gene: .
abundance: .
CDR3aa: CASRENSYNSPLHF
CDR3nt: TGTGCCAGCCGGGAGAACTCCTATAATTCACCCCTCCACTTT

j_gene: TRBJ2-5
v_gene: TRBV21-1
d_gene: .
abundance: .
CDR3aa: CASTSGQGVNSGRVQETQYF
CDR3nt: TGTGCCAGCACCAGCGGACAGGGGGTCAATAGCGGGAGGGTCCAAGAGACCCAGTACTTC

j_gene: TRBJ1-2
v_gene: TRBV13
d_gene: TRBD1
abundance: .
CDR3aa: CASSLRDRAPSYTF
CDR3nt: TGTGCCAGCAGCCTCCGGGACAGGGCTCCTAGCTACACCTTC

j_gene: TRBJ1-5
v_gene: TRBV10-3
d_gene: .
abundance: .
CDR3aa: CAIKRDSNQPQHF
CDR3nt: TGTGCCATCAAGCGGGATAGCAATCAGCCCCAGCATTTT

j_gene: TRBJ1-6
v_gene: TRBV5-5
d_gene: .
abundance: few
CDR3aa: CASSLWGGNSPLHF
CDR3nt: TGTGCCAGCAGCTTGTGGGGAGGGAATTCACCCCTCCACTTT

j_gene: TRBJ1-6
v_gene: TRBV9
d_gene: .
abundance: once
CDR3aa: CASSVDVRYNSPLHF
CDR3nt: TGTGCCAGCAGCGTAGACGTCAGGTACAATTCACCCCTCCACTTT

j_gene: TRBJ1-2
v_gene: TRBV12-3/TRBV12-4
d_gene: TRBD1
abundance: .
CDR3aa: CASSQQGAVGYTF
CDR3nt: TGTGCCAGCAGTCAACAGGGGGCGGTTGGCTACACCTTC

j_gene: TRBJ1-2
v_gene: TRBV6-5
d_gene: .
abundance: .
CDR3aa: CASFWRQDYGYTF
CDR3nt: TGTGCCAGCTTTTGGAGACAGGACTATGGCTACACCTTC

j_gene: TRBJ2-2
v_gene: TRBV5-4
d_gene: .
abundance: .
CDR3aa: CASTAYTGELFF
CDR3nt: TGTGCCAGCACCGCGTACACCGGGGAGCTGTTTTTT

j_gene: TRBJ1-1
v_gene: TRBV9
d_gene: TRBD1
abundance: .
CDR3aa: CASSRLGDRGNTEAFF
CDR3nt: TGTGCCAGCAGCCGCCTAGGTGACAGGGGGAACACTGAAGCTTTCTTT

j_gene: TRBJ2-5
v_gene: TRBV21-1
d_gene: .
abundance: .
CDR3aa: CASSKGDRKTGETQYF
CDR3nt: TGTGCCAGCAGCAAGGGGGACAGAAAAACGGGAGAGACCCAGTACTTC

j_gene: TRBJ1-6
v_gene: TRBV28
d_gene: .
abundance: .
CDR3aa: CASIVQGGSPLHF
CDR3nt: TGTGCCAGCATAGTGCAGGGAGGGTCACCCCTCCACTTT

j_gene: TRBJ2-5
v_gene: TRBV5-1
d_gene: TRBD2
abundance: .
CDR3aa: CASTSGLAGFETQYF
CDR3nt: TGCGCCAGCACCTCGGGACTAGCGGGATTTGAGACCCAGTACTTC